This T cell receptor (beta chain) stems from a study of T-cell memory formation after mild COVID-19. Findings and limits, study-wide: Contracting CD8+ clones were enriched in EMRA, CD4+ mainly in CM and EM. Second-wave clones that peaked on day 37 lacked confirmed SARS-CoV-2 specificity.

Concerning this clonotype itself: Its antigen remains unidentified.

5'RACE with constant-segment primers yielded barcoded, UMI-tagged TCR alpha and TCR beta cDNA libraries. TCRdb re-called the 5' RACE reads with MiXCR, one entry per CDR3 protein. The data contain over 450,000 distinct CDR3 sequences, roughly 20% of them singletons. V trimming: 5 bases; J trimming: 2 bases; junction bases outside the gene matches: 18. The CDR3 contains 19 residues. Germline CDR1 and CDR2: SGHNT and YYREEE (reference sequence). The clonotype was recovered from an adult woman who had mild COVID-19 (a few samples of this study predate the infection). Cell type and time point are not known. Sequencing was done on a sample of PBMCs or a T cell subset sorted from them (not recorded which). The rearrangement joins TRBV5-4 to TRBJ2-7; 11 bases match TRBD2. In DNA, the CDR3 is TGTGCCAGCAGATGCCAGGAGGGACTAGCGGAAGCCCAAACCTACGAGCAGTACTTC. Protein product: CASRCQEGLAEAQTYEQYF.